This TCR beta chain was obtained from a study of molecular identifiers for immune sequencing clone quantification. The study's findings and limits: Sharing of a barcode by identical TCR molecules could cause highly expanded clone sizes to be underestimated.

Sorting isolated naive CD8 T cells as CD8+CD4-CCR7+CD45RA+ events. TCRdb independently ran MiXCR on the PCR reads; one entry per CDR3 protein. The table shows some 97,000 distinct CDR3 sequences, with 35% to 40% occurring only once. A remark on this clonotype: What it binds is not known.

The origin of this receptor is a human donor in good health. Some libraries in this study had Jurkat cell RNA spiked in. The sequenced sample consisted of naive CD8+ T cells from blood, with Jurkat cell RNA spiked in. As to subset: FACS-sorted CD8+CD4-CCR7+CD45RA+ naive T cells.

This CDR3 reads CSVKSGTSNVLTF. DNA for the CDR3: TGCAGTGTAAAATCCGGGACTTCCAACGTCCTGACTTTC. The rearrangement joins TRBV20-1 to TRBJ2-6; D possibly corresponds to TRBD2 (6 bases). The germline V gene encodes CDR1 DFQATT and CDR2 SNEGSKA (reference sequence). The CDR3 contains 13 residues. Trimming removed 7 bases from V and 8 bases from J, with 15 bases in between.